These 23 T cell receptor beta chains share one sample of origin, sequenced in a study of human T cells and chemical hapten exposure. Time point of the sample: pre-sensitization, week 0. Treatment defined: therapeutic diphenylcyclopropenone sensitization with weekly scalp DPC. Using its own MiXCR run on the RACE reads, TCRdb lists one record per CDR3 protein. Found here are some 70,000 distinct CDR3 sequences, around 9.9% of them singletons; the top ten hold roughly 5.2%. Sequencing used whole blood, obtained in connection with sensitization to the hapten diphenylcyclopropenone (DPC). These receptor sequences come from a woman between 45 and 60 years old with alopecia areata. Some clones in this sample may be carry-over from other donors' samples.

This clonotype was detected ten times or more. The chain combines TRBV7-8 with TRBJ1-5; D is unclear. The length of the CDR3 is 15 residues. CDR1 SGHVS and CDR2 FQNEAQ come from the germline V gene. Deletions cut 1 base from V and 0 bases from J, with 7 bases between. The CDR3 sequence: CASSLEQYSNQPQHF. The CDR3 coding sequence is TGTGCCAGCAGCTTAGAACAGTATAGCAATCAGCCCCAGCATTTT.

This chain connects TRBV28 to TRBJ2-7; D perhaps matches TRBD1 (5 bases). CDR3 length equals 13 residues. Trimming stripped 9 bases from V and 3 bases from J, with 15 bases between. Germline CDR1 reads MDHEN; CDR2 reads SYDVKM. The CDR3 nucleotides read TGTGCCAGTCTGAGACAGTCCAACTACGAGCAGTACTTC. This gives the protein CASLRQSNYEQYF.

This clonotype was detected only a few times. The V gene is TRBV6-1, the J gene TRBJ2-3; maybe TRBD1 (5 bases). From germline, CDR1 is MNHNS and CDR2 SASEGT. Trimming left V 5 bases short and J 1 base short, with 10 bases between. The CDR3 is 14 residues long. The CDR3 nucleotides read TGTGCCAGCAGTTGGGGCAGGGGCACAGATACGCAGTATTTT. Residues: CASSWGRGTDTQYF.

This clonotype was picked up a small number of times. The chain employs TRBV19 and TRBJ2-2, with 12 bases identical to TRBD2. The CDR3 runs to 18 residues. Germline lookup yields CDR1 LNHDA and CDR2 SQIVND (reference sequence). V lost 4 bases, J lost 2 bases, and 8 bases stayed unmatched. CDR3 amino acids: CASSTWTSGTGNTGELFF. The CDR3 DNA sequence: TGTGCCAGTAGTACATGGACTAGCGGGACCGGTAACACCGGGGAGCTGTTTTTT. Using reference TRBV19 and TRBJ2-2 for the parts outside the CDR3, the full variable domain is DGGITQSPKYLFRKEGQNVTLSCEQNLNHDAMYWYRQDPGQGLRLIYYSQIVNDFQKGDIAEGYSVSREKKESFPLTVTSAQKNPTAFYLCASSTWTSGTGNTGELFFGEGSRLTVL.

The chain employs TRBV24-1 and TRBJ1-2, with D perhaps matching TRBD1 (5 bases). Germline values: CDR1 KGHDR, CDR2 SFDVKD. This CDR3 is 14 amino acids long. V was pared by 3 bases and J by 5 bases, with 12 bases between. The CDR3 sequence: CATSDPGRLYGYTF. The CDR3 bases are TGTGCCACCAGTGATCCGGGACGGCTATATGGCTACACCTTC.

The V gene is TRBV20-1, the J gene TRBJ2-7; TRBD1 aligns across 12 bases. CDR1 and CDR2 (germline): DFQATT, SNEGSKA (reference sequence). The junction had 14 bases not matched to a gene; V was cut back by 0 bases and J by 5 bases. This CDR3 is 18 amino acids long. The CDR3 DNA is TGCAGTGCTAGAGATCGAATGGGACAGGGGGCGGTTTCGCACGAGCAGTACTTC. Protein product: CSARDRMGQGAVSHEQYF.

This clonotype has ten or more counts. The chain joins TRBV20-1 to TRBJ1-6, with 10 bases that match TRBD1. This CDR3 spans 17 amino acids. From germline, CDR1 is DFQATT and CDR2 SNEGSKA (reference sequence). V shed 5 bases, J shed 7 bases, and the junction held 14 bases outside the gene matches. The CDR3 reads CSAWGIRDRGRNSPLHF. CDR3 coding DNA: TGCAGTGCTTGGGGGATCCGGGACAGGGGACGGAATTCACCCCTCCACTTT.

This clonotype has a count of ten or more. CDR3 sequence: CASSPIHGRNSPLHF. The CDR3 DNA follows: TGTGCCAGCAGCCCCATACACGGACGGAATTCACCCCTCCACTTT. The chain carries TRBV7-2 and TRBJ1-6; D not certain. V was shortened by 5 bases and J by 7 bases, with 15 bases between the two germline ends. CDR1 and CDR2 from the germline V gene are SGHTA and FQGNSA. The CDR3 runs to 15 residues.

At least ten counts were recorded for this clonotype. V is TRBV20-1 and J is TRBJ2-3; 9 nucleotides align to TRBD1. The CDR3 extends over 16 amino acids. The ends lost 6 bases at V and 2 bases at J; junction bases unmatched: 12. CDR1 is DFQATT and CDR2 is SNEGSKA in the germline V gene (reference sequence). CDR3 loop: CSALTGGWTTTDTQYF. The CDR3 DNA reads as TGCAGTGCCCTGACAGGGGGTTGGACCACCACAGATACGCAGTATTTT.

The J gene is TRBJ1-2, the V gene TRBV27; D uncertain. CDR3 size: 14 residues. V was cut by 4 bases and J by 4 bases, with 13 bases left in between. Germline V lookup: CDR1 MNHEY, CDR2 SMNVEV (reference sequence). CDR3 bases: TGTGCCAGCAGTTCATCCGTGGGGTTCTATGGCTACACCTTC. It is translated as CASSSSVGFYGYTF.

This rearrangement joins TRBV27 to TRBJ2-3; TRBD2 matches 7 bases. From germline, CDR1 is MNHEY and CDR2 SMNVEV (reference sequence). This CDR3 contains 15 residues. V shed 6 bases and J 3 bases; nucleotides not matched to a gene: 9. CDR3 sequence (DNA): TGTGCCAGCAGCCGACCAGCGGGGACGACAGATACGCAGTATTTT. Protein product: CASSRPAGTTDTQYF.

The V call is TRBV29-1, the J call TRBJ2-1; maybe TRBD2 (5 bases). V lost 4 bases, J lost 4 bases, and 8 bases lay in between. Looked up from germline, CDR1 is SQVTM and CDR2 is ANQGSEA. The CDR3 is made up of 12 amino acids. The CDR3 DNA is TGCAGCGTTGTCGGGGTGTACAATGAGCAGTTCTTC. It encodes CSVVGVYNEQFF.

The sample holds many counts of this clonotype. The rearrangement uses TRBV20-1 and TRBJ1-1; TRBD1 is a possible D gene (6 bases). Deletions cut 4 bases from V and 6 bases from J, with 18 bases between. Looked up from germline, CDR1 is DFQATT and CDR2 is SNEGSKA (reference sequence). This CDR3 is 14 amino acids long. CDR3 amino acids: CSAKPQEGGAEAFF. CDR3 in DNA: TGCAGTGCTAAACCCCAAGAGGGGGGAGCTGAAGCTTTCTTT.

This clonotype was observed at least ten times. This chain uses TRBV3-1 with TRBJ2-1; D not certain. This CDR3 region has 12 residues. The germline gives CDR1 LGHDT, CDR2 YNNKEL (reference sequence). Between the trimmed V and J ends, which lost 6 bases and 9 bases, there was a span of 12 bases. The CDR3 region has the DNA TGTGCCAGCAGTTCCTCCGGCTTTGAGCAGTTCTTC. It specifies CASSSSGFEQFF.

The rearrangement links TRBV20-1 to TRBJ1-1; the match to TRBD1 covers 8 bases. The V gene's germline CDR1 is DFQATT and CDR2 SNEGSKA (reference sequence). This CDR3 has 14 amino acids. The V and J ends lost 4 bases and 1 base, in that order; junction bases with no gene match: 5. CDR3 sequence: CSANWDRRNTEAFF. The CDR3 nucleotides are TGCAGTGCTAACTGGGACAGGAGGAACACTGAAGCTTTCTTT.

Ten or more counts support this clonotype. J is TRBJ1-2 and V is TRBV6-5; D gene uncertain. V was pared by 7 bases and J by 0 bases, with 15 bases between. In germline, CDR1 is MNHEY, CDR2 SVGAGI. The CDR3 length is 15 residues. CDR3 sequence: CASTDRGATNYGYTF. CDR3 nucleotide sequence: TGTGCCAGCACCGATAGAGGAGCCACTAACTATGGCTACACCTTC.

The chain recombines TRBV5-4 with TRBJ2-6, with a possible D match to TRBD2 (7 bases). This CDR3 comprises 15 residues. Between the trimmed V and J ends, which lost 10 bases and 0 bases, there was a span of 14 bases. The germline V gene has CDR1 SGHNT and CDR2 YYREEE (reference sequence). The CDR3 sequence: CAAARGGSGANVLTF. CDR3 in DNA: TGTGCCGCAGCAAGGGGGGGCTCTGGGGCCAACGTCCTGACTTTC.

This clonotype was seen only a few times. The chain's CDR3 is CASSQDRLAVSTDTQYF. CDR3 nucleotide sequence: TGTGCCAGCAGCCAAGATCGGCTAGCGGTTAGCACAGATACGCAGTATTTT. The V call is TRBV4-2, the J call TRBJ2-3, with 7 bases fitting TRBD2. This CDR3 is built from 17 residues. Germline CDR1 is LGHNA and CDR2 is YNFKEQ. Unmatched junction bases numbered 6, after V lost 0 bases and J lost 0 bases.

This clonotype was recorded at least ten times. V is TRBV12-3 or TRBV12-4 and J is TRBJ2-3; D is possibly TRBD2 (6 bases). Trimming shortened V by 2 bases and J by 3 bases, and 15 bases separated the two germline ends. This CDR3 spans 16 amino acids. DNA for the CDR3: TGTGCCAGCAGTTTATCCAGGCGGGGCGGAACAGATACGCAGTATTTT. It codes for CASSLSRRGGTDTQYF.

The gene calls are TRBV5-1 and TRBJ2-7; possibly TRBD2 for D (6 bases). With 5 bases removed from V and 7 bases from J, the gap between germline ends came to 16 bases. The CDR3 has 13 amino acids. CDR1 and CDR2 (germline): SGHRS, YFSETQ. The CDR3 nucleotides read TGCGCCAGCAGGCGGGACTTTGTGGGGGAGCAGTACTTC. It is translated as CASRRDFVGEQYF.

V gene TRBV12-3 or TRBV12-4 combines with J gene TRBJ1-3; D unclear. There are 16 residues in the CDR3. The V gene lost 6 bases and the J gene lost 1 base, with 16 bases spanning the gap. CDR3 loop: CASSRGVRSSGNTIYF. CDR3 DNA: TGTGCCAGCAGCCGTGGGGTCCGCTCTTCTGGAAACACCATATATTTT.

V and J are TRBV12-3 or TRBV12-4 and TRBJ2-7, with D perhaps TRBD1 or TRBD2 (5 bases each). Trimming took 2 bases from V and 2 from J, leaving 10 bases between them. The CDR3 loop spans 14 amino acids. The CDR3 nucleotides are TGTGCCAGCAGTTTACTGGGGGTTCCCTACGAGCAGTACTTC. It specifies CASSLLGVPYEQYF.

On this clonotype: The junction shows a germline mismatch at one end, possibly a read error. The rearrangement links TRBV7-2 to TRBJ2-3, with D tentatively TRBD2 (6 bases). The CDR3 has 14 residues. Germline V gene data show CDR1 as SGHTA and CDR2 as FQGNSA. CDR3 protein: CASSPSPPRAGSNF. DNA for the CDR3: TGTGCCAGCAGCCCTTCCCCCCCACGGGCGGGGTCGAATTTT.